This T cell receptor beta chain was recovered during a study of shared clonotypes between healthy human individuals. Clones were sequenced by immunoSEQ multiplex PCR, and TCRdb holds only the in-frame ones, with some missing. The sample lists fewer than 2.5 million clones; 93% were seen once. CDR3 size: 13 residues. Trimming pared 0 bases from V and 8 bases from J, leaving 8 bases between. Germline-derived CDR1 and CDR2 are LNHNV and YYDKDF (reference sequence). The specimen sequenced was naive CD4+ T cells from PBMCs. Subset in this sample: CD45RA+ positively selected. The chain joins TRBV15 to TRBJ2-1; no firm D call. The TCR comes from a man between 18 and 35 years old in good health. Some clones in this sample may be carry-over from other donors' samples. The CDR3 DNA is TGTGCCACCAGCAGAGACACACGGGATGAGCAGTTCTTC. Protein sequence: CATSRDTRDEQFF.